This TCR beta chain derives from a study of cytomegalovirus exposure and HLA in healthy donors. The V and J ends lost 5 bases and 2 bases respectively, with 7 bases between them. Germline loops: CDR1 SQVTM, CDR2 ANQGSEA. CDR3 length equals 11 residues. It was with 60 Vbeta and 13 Jbeta primers that the PCR ran. Sequenced by immunoSEQ multiplex PCR; TCRdb stores in-frame clones only, minus some. Of 200,000 to 250,000 clones listed, 70% to 90% were seen once; the top ten hold less than 9%. General study points: Analysis was carried out at a later point, and it linked a missense DCLRE1C variant to TCR beta V- and J-gene trimming. In all likelihood, a cluster of highly shared sequence variants was a sequencing artifact. Listed as cytomegalovirus-associated were over 150 TCR beta chains.

With respect to this clone: Its antigen is unidentified.

The chain joins TRBV29-1 to TRBJ2-7, with D hard to call. The TCR sequence derives from a woman aged 60-75 years in good health and CMV-seropositive. The sequencing input was PBMCs. CDR3 sequence (DNA): TGCAGCGTTTTAGAAGCCTACGAGCAGTACTTC. Encoded protein: CSVLEAYEQYF.